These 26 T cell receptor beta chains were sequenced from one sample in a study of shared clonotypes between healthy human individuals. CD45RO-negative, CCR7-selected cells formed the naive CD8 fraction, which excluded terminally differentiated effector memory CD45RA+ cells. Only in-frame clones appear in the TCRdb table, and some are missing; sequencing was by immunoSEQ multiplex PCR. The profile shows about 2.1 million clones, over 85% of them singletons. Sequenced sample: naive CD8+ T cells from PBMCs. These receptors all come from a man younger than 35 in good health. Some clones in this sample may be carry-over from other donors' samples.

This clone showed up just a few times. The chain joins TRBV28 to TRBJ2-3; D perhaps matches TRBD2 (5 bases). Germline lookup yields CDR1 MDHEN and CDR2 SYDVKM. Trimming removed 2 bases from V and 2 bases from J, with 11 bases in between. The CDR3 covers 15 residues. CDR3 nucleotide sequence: TGTGCCAGCAGTTTAAGGGTGGGAGACACAGATACGCAGTATTTT. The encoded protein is CASSLRVGDTDTQYF.

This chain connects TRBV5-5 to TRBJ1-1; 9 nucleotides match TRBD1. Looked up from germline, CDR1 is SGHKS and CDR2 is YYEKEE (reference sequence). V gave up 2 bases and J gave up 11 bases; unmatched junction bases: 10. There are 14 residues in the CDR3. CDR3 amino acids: CASSFVSRTGEAFF. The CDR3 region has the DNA TGTGCCAGCAGCTTTGTTTCGAGGACAGGGGAGGCTTTCTTT.

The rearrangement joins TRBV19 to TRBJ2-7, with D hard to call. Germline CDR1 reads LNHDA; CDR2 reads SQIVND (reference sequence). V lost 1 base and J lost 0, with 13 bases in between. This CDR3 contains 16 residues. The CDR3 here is CASSIGALSSSYEQYF. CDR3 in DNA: TGTGCCAGTAGTATAGGGGCCCTTTCGAGCTCCTACGAGCAGTACTTC.

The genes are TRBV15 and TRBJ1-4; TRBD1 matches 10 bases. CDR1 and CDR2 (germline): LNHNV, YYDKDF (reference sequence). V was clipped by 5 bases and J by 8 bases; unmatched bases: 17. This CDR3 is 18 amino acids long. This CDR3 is CATSSPGQGLASDEKLFF. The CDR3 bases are TGTGCCACCAGCTCTCCGGGACAGGGGCTCGCATCGGACGAAAAACTGTTTTTT.

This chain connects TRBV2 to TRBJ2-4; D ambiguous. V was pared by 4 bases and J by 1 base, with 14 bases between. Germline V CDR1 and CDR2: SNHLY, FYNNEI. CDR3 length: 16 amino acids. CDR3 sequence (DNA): TGTGCCAGCAGTGGAGCCCAAGTCCAGGCCAAAAACATTCAGTACTTC. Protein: CASSGAQVQAKNIQYF.

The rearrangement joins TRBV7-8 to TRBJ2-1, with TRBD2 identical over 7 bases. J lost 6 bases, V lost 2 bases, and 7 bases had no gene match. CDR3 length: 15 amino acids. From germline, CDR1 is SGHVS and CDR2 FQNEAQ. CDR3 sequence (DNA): TGTGCCAGCAGCTTACCTAGCGGAGGCAGCAATGAGCAGTTCTTC. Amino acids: CASSLPSGGSNEQFF.

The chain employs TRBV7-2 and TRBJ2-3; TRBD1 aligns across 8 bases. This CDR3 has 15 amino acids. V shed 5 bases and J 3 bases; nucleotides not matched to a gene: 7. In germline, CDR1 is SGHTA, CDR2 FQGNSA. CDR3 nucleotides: TGTGCCAGCAGCCCCAGGGGGCTCAGGACAGATACGCAGTATTTT. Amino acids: CASSPRGLRTDTQYF.

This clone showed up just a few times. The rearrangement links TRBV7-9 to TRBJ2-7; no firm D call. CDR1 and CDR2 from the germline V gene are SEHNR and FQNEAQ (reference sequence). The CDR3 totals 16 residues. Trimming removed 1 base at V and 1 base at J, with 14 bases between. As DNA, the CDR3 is TGTGCCAGCAGCTTAGTCGGTCTAGGCAAGTCCTACGAGCAGTACTTC. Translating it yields CASSLVGLGKSYEQYF.

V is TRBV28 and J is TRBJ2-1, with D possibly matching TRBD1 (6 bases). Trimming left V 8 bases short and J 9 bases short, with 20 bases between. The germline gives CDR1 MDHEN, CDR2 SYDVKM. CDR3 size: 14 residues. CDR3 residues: CASWSGTIFGEQFF. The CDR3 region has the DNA TGTGCCAGCTGGTCCGGGACAATCTTCGGTGAGCAGTTCTTC. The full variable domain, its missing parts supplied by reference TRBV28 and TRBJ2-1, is DVKVTQSSRYLVKRTGEKVFLECVQDMDHENMFWYRQDPGLGLRLIYFSYDVKMKEKGDIPEGYSVSREKKERFSLILESASTNQTSMYLCASWSGTIFGEQFFGPGTRLTVL.

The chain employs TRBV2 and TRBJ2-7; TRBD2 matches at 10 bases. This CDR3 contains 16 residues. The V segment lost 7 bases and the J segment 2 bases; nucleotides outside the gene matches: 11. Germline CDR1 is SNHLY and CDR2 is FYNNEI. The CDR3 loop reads CASMRLAGAQTYEQYF. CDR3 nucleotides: TGTGCCAGCATGCGGCTAGCGGGAGCTCAAACCTACGAGCAGTACTTC.

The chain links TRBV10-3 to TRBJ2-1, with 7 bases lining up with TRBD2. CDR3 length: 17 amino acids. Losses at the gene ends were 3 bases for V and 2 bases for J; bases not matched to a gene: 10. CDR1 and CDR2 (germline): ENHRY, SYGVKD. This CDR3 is CAISDPRGGRPYNEQFF. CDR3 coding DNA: TGTGCCATCAGTGATCCACGGGGCGGGAGACCCTACAATGAGCAGTTCTTC.

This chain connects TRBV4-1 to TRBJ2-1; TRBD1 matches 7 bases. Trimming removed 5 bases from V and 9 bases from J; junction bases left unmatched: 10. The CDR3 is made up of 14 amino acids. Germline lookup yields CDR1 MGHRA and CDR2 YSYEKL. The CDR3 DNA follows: TGCGCCAGCAGCGATCACAGGGGAATGGGTGAGCAGTTCTTC. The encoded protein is CASSDHRGMGEQFF.

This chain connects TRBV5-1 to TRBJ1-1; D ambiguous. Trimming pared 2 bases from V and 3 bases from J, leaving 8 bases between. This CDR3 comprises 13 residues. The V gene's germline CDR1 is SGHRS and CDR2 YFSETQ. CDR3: CASSFGLDTEAFF. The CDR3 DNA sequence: TGCGCCAGCAGCTTTGGCTTGGACACTGAAGCTTTCTTT.

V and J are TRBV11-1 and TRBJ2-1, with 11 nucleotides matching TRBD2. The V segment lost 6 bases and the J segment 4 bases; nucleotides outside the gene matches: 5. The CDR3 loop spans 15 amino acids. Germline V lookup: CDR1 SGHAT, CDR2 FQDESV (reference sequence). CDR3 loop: CASRDRTSGYNEQFF. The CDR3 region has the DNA TGTGCCAGCAGGGACCGGACTAGCGGGTACAATGAGCAGTTCTTC.

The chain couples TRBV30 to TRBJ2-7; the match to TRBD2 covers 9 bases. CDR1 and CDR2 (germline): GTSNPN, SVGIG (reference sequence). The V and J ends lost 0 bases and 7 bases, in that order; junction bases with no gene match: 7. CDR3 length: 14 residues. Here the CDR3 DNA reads TGTGCCTGGAGTGTACTTGGCGGGAGGGGAGAGCAGTACTTC. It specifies CAWSVLGGRGEQYF.

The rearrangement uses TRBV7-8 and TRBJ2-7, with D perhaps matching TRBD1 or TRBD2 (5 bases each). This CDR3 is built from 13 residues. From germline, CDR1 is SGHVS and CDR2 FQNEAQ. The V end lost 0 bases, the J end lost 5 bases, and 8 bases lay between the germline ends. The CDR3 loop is CASSLAGTNEQYF. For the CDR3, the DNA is TGTGCCAGCAGCTTAGCTGGGACCAACGAGCAGTACTTC.

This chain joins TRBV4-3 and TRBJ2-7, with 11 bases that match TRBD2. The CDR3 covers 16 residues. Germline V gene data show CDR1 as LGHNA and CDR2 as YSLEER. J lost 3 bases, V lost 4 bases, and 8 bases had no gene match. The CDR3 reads CASSPHLGLAGYEQYF. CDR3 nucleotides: TGCGCCAGCAGCCCCCACCTCGGACTAGCGGGCTACGAGCAGTACTTC.

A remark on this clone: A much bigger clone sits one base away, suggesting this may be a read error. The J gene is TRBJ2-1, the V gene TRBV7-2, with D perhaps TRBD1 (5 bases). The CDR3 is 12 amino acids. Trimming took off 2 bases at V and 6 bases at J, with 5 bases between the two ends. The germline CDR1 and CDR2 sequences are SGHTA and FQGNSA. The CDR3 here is CASSLRGNEQFF. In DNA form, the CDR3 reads TGTGCCAGCAGCTTAAGGGGCAATGAGCAGTTCTTC.

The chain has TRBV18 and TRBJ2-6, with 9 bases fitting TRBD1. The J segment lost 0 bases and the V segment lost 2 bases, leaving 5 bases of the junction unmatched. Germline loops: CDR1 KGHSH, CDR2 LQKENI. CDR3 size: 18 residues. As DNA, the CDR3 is TGTGCCAGCTCACCAAACAGGGGGCCGAGCTCTGGGGCCAACGTCCTGACTTTC. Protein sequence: CASSPNRGPSSGANVLTF.

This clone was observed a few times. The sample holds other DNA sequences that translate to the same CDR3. The CDR3 DNA sequence: TGCAGCGCCCCGGGTGGGAGCACTGAAGCTTTCTTT. This translates into CSAPGGSTEAFF. The chain employs TRBV29-1 and TRBJ1-1; D not resolved. The CDR3 runs 12 residues. Germline-derived CDR1 and CDR2 are SQVTM and ANQGSEA. The V gene lost 7 bases and the J gene lost 4 bases, with 13 bases spanning the gap. Combining the CDR3 with reference TRBV29-1 and TRBJ1-1 gives the whole variable domain SAVISQKPSRDICQRGTSLTIQCQVDSQVTMMFWYRQQPGQSLTLIATANQGSEATYESGFVIDKFPISRPNLTFSTLTVSNMSPEDSSIYLCSAPGGSTEAFFGQGTRLTVV.

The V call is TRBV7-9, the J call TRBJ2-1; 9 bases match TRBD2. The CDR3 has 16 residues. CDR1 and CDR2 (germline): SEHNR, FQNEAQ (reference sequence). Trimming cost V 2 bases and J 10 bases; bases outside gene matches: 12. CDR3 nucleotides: TGTGCCAGCAGCTTAAAGGTCGTTAGCGGGAGCGGCGAGCAGTTCTTC. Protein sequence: CASSLKVVSGSGEQFF.

In DNA, the CDR3 is TGTGCCACCAGCAGAGTAGCGGGACCCTACAATGAGCAGTTCTTC. It is translated as CATSRVAGPYNEQFF. The V call is TRBV15, the J call TRBJ2-1; TRBD2 matches 8 bases. CDR3 length: 15 amino acids. The V gene end was trimmed by 1 base and the J gene end by 2 bases; junction bases not matched to a gene: 1. Germline CDR1 is LNHNV and CDR2 is YYDKDF (reference sequence).

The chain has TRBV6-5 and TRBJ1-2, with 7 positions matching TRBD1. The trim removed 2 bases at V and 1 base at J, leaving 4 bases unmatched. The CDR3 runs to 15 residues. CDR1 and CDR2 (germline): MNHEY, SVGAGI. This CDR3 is CASSYLGQSNYGYTF. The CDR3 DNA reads TGTGCCAGCAGTTACCTGGGACAGAGTAACTATGGCTACACCTTC.

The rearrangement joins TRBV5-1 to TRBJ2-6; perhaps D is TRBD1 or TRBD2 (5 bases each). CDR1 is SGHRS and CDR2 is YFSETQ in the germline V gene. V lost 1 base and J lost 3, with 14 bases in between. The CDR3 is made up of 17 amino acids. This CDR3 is CASSLRDPLYGANVLTF. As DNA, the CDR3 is TGCGCCAGCAGCTTGAGGGACCCCCTTTATGGGGCCAACGTCCTGACTTTC.

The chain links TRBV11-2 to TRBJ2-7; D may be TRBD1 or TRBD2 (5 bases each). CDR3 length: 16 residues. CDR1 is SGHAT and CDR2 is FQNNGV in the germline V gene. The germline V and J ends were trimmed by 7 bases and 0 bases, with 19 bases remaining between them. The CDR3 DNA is TGTGCCAGCACCCCCCGGGACGGTCGGGGCTCCTACGAGCAGTACTTC. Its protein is CASTPRDGRGSYEQYF.

CDR3 amino acids: CASSHTTSGDTEAFF. The CDR3 nucleotides are TGTGCCAGTAGTCACACGACAAGTGGGGACACTGAAGCTTTCTTT. The chain is built from TRBV19 and TRBJ1-1; D remains ambiguous. Deletions cut 5 bases from V and 3 bases from J, with 16 bases between. Germline CDR1 LNHDA, CDR2 SQIVND (reference sequence). The CDR3 is 15 amino acids.